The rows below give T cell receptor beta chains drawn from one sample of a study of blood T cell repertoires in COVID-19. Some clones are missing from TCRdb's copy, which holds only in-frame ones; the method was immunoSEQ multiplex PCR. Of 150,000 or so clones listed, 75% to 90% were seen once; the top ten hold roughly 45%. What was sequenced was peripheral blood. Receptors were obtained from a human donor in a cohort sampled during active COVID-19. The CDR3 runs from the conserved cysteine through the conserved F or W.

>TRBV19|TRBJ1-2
CTTQGISYGYTF
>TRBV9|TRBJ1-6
CASSVGGYSPLHF
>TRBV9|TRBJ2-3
CASSVEFQTSGATDTQYF
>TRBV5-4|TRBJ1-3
CASSLGRAGEGNTIYF
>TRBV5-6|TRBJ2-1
CASSSGLIRGSYNEQFF
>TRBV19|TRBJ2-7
CASSFTSPSEQYF
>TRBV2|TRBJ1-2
CASFPGDSGGYTF
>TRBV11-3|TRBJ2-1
CASSLGTKQFF
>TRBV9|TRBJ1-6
CASSPRTGDSPLHF
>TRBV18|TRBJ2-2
CASSPSREATGELFF
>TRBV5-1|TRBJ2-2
CASSEGGQGTGELFF
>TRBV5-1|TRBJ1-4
CASSLTGVTEKLFF
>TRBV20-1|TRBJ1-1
CSAGLDTEAFF
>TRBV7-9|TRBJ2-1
CASSPRLAGDEQFF
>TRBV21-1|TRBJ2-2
CASSNRSGPSGELFF
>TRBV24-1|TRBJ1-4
CATRDRVVDEKLFF
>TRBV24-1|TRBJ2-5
CATSEGGQGMGTQYF
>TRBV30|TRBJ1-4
CAWSAREKLFF
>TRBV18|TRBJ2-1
CASSPEVNEQFF
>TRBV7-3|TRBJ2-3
CASSSSGRGTDTQYF
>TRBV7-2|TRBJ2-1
CASSFTGQFNEQFF
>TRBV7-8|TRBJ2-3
CASSLEMRAPLPRDTQYF
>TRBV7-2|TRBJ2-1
CASSLVVGDSYNEQFF
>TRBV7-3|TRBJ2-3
CASSPEGGPSTDTQYF
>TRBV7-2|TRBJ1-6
CASSLTRGTSPLHF
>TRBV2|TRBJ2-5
CASSGTGGYQETQYF
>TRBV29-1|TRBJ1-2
CSVVGQGAWGYTF
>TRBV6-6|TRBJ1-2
CASSYSDTRRGYGYTF
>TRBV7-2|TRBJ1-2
CASSPDRRSRGYTF
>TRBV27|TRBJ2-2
CASRQTSSANTGELFF
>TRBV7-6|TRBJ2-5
CASSTMTGGETQYF
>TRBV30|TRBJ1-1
CAWRQGLAFF
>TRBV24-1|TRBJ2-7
CATHGGTESPYEQYF
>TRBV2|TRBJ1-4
CASGVRAINEKLFF
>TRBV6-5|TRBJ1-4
CASSYGGGTNEKLFF
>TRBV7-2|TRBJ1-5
CASSSPGGYQPQHF
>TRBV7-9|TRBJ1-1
CASSSGGTNTEAFF
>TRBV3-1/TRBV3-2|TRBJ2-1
CASSLGQGLFNEQFF
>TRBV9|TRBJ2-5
CASSVAPTPGETQYF
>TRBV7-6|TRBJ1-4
CASSFDGTEGSSRGLFF
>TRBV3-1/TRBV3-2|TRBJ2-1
CASSRPTSGGPGYEQFF
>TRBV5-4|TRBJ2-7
CASSRGTEIEQYF
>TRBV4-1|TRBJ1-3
CASSQDYGQGYSSGNTIYF
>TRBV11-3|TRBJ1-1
CASSLSATRVTEAFF
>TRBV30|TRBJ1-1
CAWSLSSHGRGRTEAFF
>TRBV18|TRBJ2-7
CASSPGGGSHEQYF